This T cell receptor (beta chain) was found in a study of CD8+ T cells in alopecia areata. Findings and caveats of the study: Clonality exceeded that of normal scalp in lesional scalp, most notably in alopecia totalis/universalis.

Isolated RNA was reverse transcribed into cDNA used as the sequencing template. Here immunoSEQ multiplex PCR was the method, and the copy in TCRdb shows in-frame clones only, minus some. The data show more than 95,000 clones, approximately 60% seen once. The treatment is: oral pan-JAK inhibitor, 5-10 mg twice daily. A note on this clone: The antigen remains unidentified.

The germline V and J ends were trimmed by 5 bases and 1 base, with 9 bases remaining between them. The length of the CDR3 is 15 residues. Per germline, CDR1 LNHDA and CDR2 SQIVND (reference sequence). Here the sequenced sample was CD4+ T cells sorted from blood, taken at week 4, from a patient treated with tofacitinib. This sequence was found in a human donor with alopecia areata. The rearrangement joins TRBV19 to TRBJ2-6, with D possibly TRBD1 on 6 matching bases. CDR3 DNA sequence: TGTGCCAGTAGTTTAGGGGGATCTGGGGCCAACGTCCTGACTTTC. This encodes CASSLGGSGANVLTF.